This is a list of T cell receptor beta chains from one sample in a study of cytomegalovirus exposure and HLA in healthy donors. TCRdb's table, derived via immunoSEQ multiplex PCR, lists solely in-frame clones and lacks some. The data hold about 170,000 clones, with roughly three quarters observed a single time. The source material was PBMCs. The source of these receptors is a middle-aged man in good health and CMV-seropositive. CDR3s leave out the opening cysteine and the closing phenylalanine or tryptophan. Each record gives: V gene, J gene, clone size, CDR3 length, CDR3 protein. Size tells how often a clone was seen (once, few, many) or the class of an expanded clone, and some rows leave it out.

>TRBV25-1|TRBJ2-6|-|14
ASSGTGALWANVLT
>TRBV7-8|TRBJ1-6|-|14
ASSLGGDGGNSPLH
>TRBV5-5|TRBJ2-4|-|9
ASSNDRGEY
>TRBV6-6|TRBJ2-1|-|11
ASSQTAYNEQF
>TRBV5-1|TRBJ2-1|-|15
ASSLALTSGGPNEQF
>TRBV9|TRBJ1-3|-|16
ASSVEPPGSGIRNTIY
>TRBV29-1|TRBJ2-7|-|10
SVEGSGCGQY
>TRBV7-6|TRBJ2-1|-|15
ASSSFRTGQGRGEQF
>TRBV7-8|-|few|15
ASSLARLRGGSYEQY
>TRBV9|TRBJ1-3|-|14
ASSTRTGGDGNTIY
>TRBV4-1|TRBJ1-1|-|12
ASRPFTGNTEAF
>TRBV18|TRBJ1-1|-|13
ASSAQGGMNTEAF
>TRBV2|TRBJ2-1|-|12
ASRIPTGPNEQF
>TRBV7-2|TRBJ1-1|-|10
ASSLPQSGAF
>TRBV7-9|TRBJ2-1|-|9
ASKVGGEQF
>TRBV18|TRBJ2-1|-|14
ASSPPGQGVDNEQF
>TRBV5-1|TRBJ2-2|-|12
ASSLYGNTGELF
>TRBV23-1|TRBJ2-3|few|11
AAGGQGADTQY
>TRBV29-1|TRBJ1-3|once|11
SGWTASGNTIY
>TRBV7-2|TRBJ1-2|few|13
ASSLTASPNYGYT
>TRBV27|TRBJ2-3|-|16
ASSLGLAGGGPSDTQY
>TRBV19|TRBJ1-1|once|10
ASSPGQGGAF
>TRBV5-8|TRBJ1-1|-|11
ASSLNGGTEAF
>TRBV19|TRBJ1-6|-|15
ASTHDRAGRGSSPLH
>TRBV28|TRBJ2-3|-|15
ASSSWTGTGVSDTQY
>TRBV6-1|TRBJ1-1|-|10
ASSEAQGGAF
>TRBV7-9|TRBJ2-7|-|17
ASSLARVVSGGYTYEQY
>TRBV11-2|TRBJ1-6|-|18
ASSLDRFGQATSYNSPLH
>TRBV10-3|TRBJ1-5|-|12
AISDMGGHQPQH
>TRBV5-1|TRBJ2-7|-|13
ASSWDQGSAYEQY
>TRBV11-2|TRBJ2-7|-|11
ASSLGGQDEQY
>TRBV7-2|TRBJ2-2|few|13
ASSFGWAPTGELF
>TRBV6-5|TRBJ1-2|once|10
ASSQGGSGYT
>TRBV5-1|TRBJ1-1|once|13
ASSLVLAGGTEAF
>TRBV15|TRBJ2-5|-|12
ATSRGAIKETQY
>TRBV6-5|TRBJ1-3|few|13
ASRRGQSSGNTIY
>TRBV19|TRBJ1-3|-|13
ASAPGQSSGNTIY
>TRBV5-1|TRBJ2-3|-|13
ASSLIGGPTDTQY
>TRBV7-2|TRBJ2-5|-|13
ASSSLGGARETQY
>TRBV7-2|TRBJ2-1|-|12
ASIEGGSYNEQF
>TRBV5-5|TRBJ1-2|-|13
ASSLEGGAGAGYT
>TRBV4-1|TRBJ2-2|few|15
ASSRTQGGANTGELF
>TRBV19|TRBJ2-2|-|15
ASSKGASGMNTGELF
>TRBV29-1|TRBJ1-5|-|11
SVTDRGTGPQH
>TRBV7-2|TRBJ1-5|few|15
ASSAGHPDRSNQPQH
>TRBV18|TRBJ1-2|-|13
ASSPPGQGNYGYT
>TRBV7-2|TRBJ2-3|once|12
ASSPQSGTDTQY
>TRBV4-3|TRBJ2-1|-|11
ASSQSVAGGQF
>TRBV7-2|TRBJ1-3|once|12
ASSLDLFGNTIY
>TRBV4-1|TRBJ2-3|-|14
ASSQPPGGRTDTQY
>TRBV5-1|TRBJ2-7|-|12
ASSAGTGIYEQY
>TRBV2|TRBJ1-5|-|14
ASSEALRGSDQPQH
>TRBV29-1|TRBJ1-2|-|10
SVRQDNYGYT
>TRBV10-3|TRBJ1-2|-|11
AISEQSDYGYT
>TRBV6-5|TRBJ1-5|few|12
ASSYRDNNQPQH
>TRBV2|TRBJ2-1|-|9
ASNLRLEQF
>TRBV15|TRBJ1-5|-|13
ATSRDPGGGQPQH
>TRBV5-1|TRBJ1-4|-|13
ASSLGTDLNEKLF
>TRBV5-8|TRBJ1-6|-|12
ASSLGGVNSPLH